Following are 16 T cell receptor beta chains from one sample sequenced in a study of molecular identifiers for immune sequencing clone quantification. TCRdb fed the PCR reads into MiXCR, producing one record per CDR3 protein. The data show about 70,000 distinct CDR3 sequences, approximately 18% seen once. Material: naive CD8+ T cells from blood, with Jurkat cell RNA spiked in. This sample's subset: FACS-sorted CD8+CD4-CCR7+CD45RA+ naive T cells. These receptors were collected from a human donor in good health. Some libraries in this study had Jurkat cell RNA spiked in.

With respect to this clonotype: A much larger clone lies a single base off, so this may be a read error. This chain links TRBV7-2 with TRBJ2-7; no clear D. This CDR3 is 12 amino acids long. Per the germline V gene, CDR1 is SGHTA and CDR2 is FQGNSA. The CDR3 DNA reads TGTGCCAGCGGCTTTGGGTCCTACGAGCAGTACTTC. Protein sequence: CASGFGSYEQYF.

This clonotype occurred many times. This chain links TRBV12-3 or TRBV12-4 with TRBJ2-3; 8 bases are shared with TRBD2. CDR3 length: 16 residues. J lost 0 bases, V lost 5 bases, and 7 bases had no gene match. The CDR3 reads CASSPRLASSTDTQYF. For the CDR3, the DNA is TGTGCCAGCAGTCCAAGACTAGCGTCTAGCACAGATACGCAGTATTTT.

A word on this clonotype: This could be a read error, since a much larger clone is one nucleotide away. The rearrangement uses TRBV29-1 and TRBJ2-7, with D unresolved. The CDR3 consists of 13 residues. The germline gives CDR1 SQVTM, CDR2 ANQGSEA. V lost 7 bases and J lost 2, with 15 bases in between. CDR3 nucleotide sequence: TGCAGCGCCTCGGGCAGAATTACCTACGAGCAGTACTTC. This gives the protein CSASGRITYEQYF.

This clonotype was counted ten times or more. The chain is built from TRBV4-1 and TRBJ2-1, with 10 bases aligning to TRBD2. CDR1 is MGHRA, CDR2 YSYEKL, per germline. The V segment lost 3 bases and the J segment 5 bases; nucleotides outside the gene matches: 7. The CDR3 has 16 residues. The DNA of the CDR3 is TGCGCCAGCAGCCATTTGAGCGGGAGGGTTGACAATGAGCAGTTCTTC. This encodes CASSHLSGRVDNEQFF.

The V gene is TRBV28, the J gene TRBJ1-4, with 7 bases lining up with TRBD1. The CDR3 totals 15 residues. The germline gives CDR1 MDHEN, CDR2 SYDVKM. J lost 7 bases, V lost 5 bases, and 10 bases had no gene match. CDR3 in amino acids: CASSPVRGESEKLFF. The CDR3 coding sequence is TGTGCCAGCAGTCCGGTCAGGGGGGAAAGTGAAAAACTGTTTTTT.

This clonotype was seen a few times. Just one base apart from a much larger clone, this may be a read error. This chain links TRBV29-1 with TRBJ2-6; a possible D gene is TRBD1 (5 bases). The germline V gene encodes CDR1 SQVTM and CDR2 ANQGSEA. The CDR3 consists of 14 residues. The CDR3 loop reads CSVRTLSGANVLAF. The CDR3 DNA sequence: TGCAGCGTTCGGACCCTCTCTGGGGCCAACGTCCTGGCTTTC. Combining the CDR3 with reference TRBV29-1 and TRBJ2-6 gives the whole variable domain SAVISQKPSRDICQRGTSLTIQCQVDSQVTMMFWYRQQPGQSLTLIATANQGSEATYESGFVIDKFPISRPNLTFSTLTVSNMSPEDSSIYLCSVRTLSGANVLAFGAGSRLTVL.

There are many counts of this clonotype. J is TRBJ2-7 and V is TRBV6-2 or TRBV6-3; 13 bases align to TRBD2. With V trimmed by 5 bases and J by 4 bases, 8 bases remained unmatched. This CDR3 is 16 amino acids long. Germline values: CDR1 MNHEY, CDR2 SVGEGT. The DNA of the CDR3 is TGTGCCAGCAGTGCCGGACTAGCGGGAGTAGGATACGAGCAGTACTTC. Protein sequence: CASSAGLAGVGYEQYF.

This clonotype was recorded only once. A much larger clonotype is one base distant, so this may be a read error. This chain connects TRBV5-4 to TRBJ2-5; the match to TRBD2 covers 7 bases. J gave up 4 bases and V 1 base, and 13 bases lay outside the gene matches. CDR1 and CDR2 from the germline V gene are SGHNT and YYREEE (reference sequence). CDR3 size: 17 residues. The CDR3 region has the DNA TGTGCCAGCAGCTTGATGAAACTAGGGAGGGTTTCAGAGACCCAGTACTTC. This translates into CASSLMKLGRVSETQYF.

As concerns this clonotype: This may be a read error, as it is one base from a much larger clone. This rearrangement joins TRBV4-1 to TRBJ2-7; 7 bases map to TRBD2. The CDR3 has 13 residues. CDR1 MGHRA and CDR2 YSYEKL come from the germline V gene. The CDR3 nucleotides are TGCGCCAGCAGCCAACTCCGGGACTACGAGCAGCACTTC. It codes for CASSQLRDYEQHF.

Many counts were recorded for this clonotype. The chain combines TRBV9 with TRBJ1-4; D gene ambiguous. The CDR3 extends over 14 amino acids. The V end was cut by 3 bases, the J end by 6 bases, with 12 bases between. The germline gives CDR1 SGDLS, CDR2 YYNGEE. The CDR3 nucleotides are TGTGCCAGCAGCGCCAGCCCCGACCATGAAAAACTGTTTTTT. Encoded protein: CASSASPDHEKLFF.

This clonotype was seen repeatedly, ten times or more. The CDR3 nucleotides are TGCAGCGCCTCGTTCCGGGGTTTAGATACGCAGTATTTT. This sequence encodes CSASFRGLDTQYF. The V call is TRBV29-1, the J call TRBJ2-3, with D possibly being TRBD2 (5 bases). The CDR3 length is 13 residues. In germline, CDR1 is SQVTM, CDR2 ANQGSEA. Trimming removed 7 bases at V and 5 bases at J, with 16 bases between.

Notes on this clonotype: This may arise from a read error, as a much more abundant clone is one base away. The rearrangement uses TRBV7-8 and TRBJ2-1; D uncertain. Germline assignment: CDR1 SGHVS and CDR2 FQNEAQ. The CDR3 contains 13 residues. Trimming stripped 5 bases from V and 7 bases from J, with 12 bases between. CDR3 sequence (DNA): TGTGCCAGCAGCCGGTGGGGTGAGAATGAGCAGTTCTTC. Its translation is CASSRWGENEQFF.

Concerning this clonotype itself: A much larger clone differs by one base, so this may be a read error. The chain combines TRBV11-3 with TRBJ2-1; D may be TRBD1 (5 bases). V was cut by 4 bases and J by 6 bases, with 13 bases left in between. This CDR3 comprises 14 residues. The V gene's germline CDR1 is SGHNT and CDR2 YENEEA. The CDR3 DNA reads TGTGCCAGCAGCTCTGCAGGGAATGGCAATGAGCAGTTCTTC. It encodes CASSSAGNGNEQFF.

This clonotype was counted ten times or more. CDR3 loop: CASSLGSGQLNNEQFF. The CDR3 nucleotides are TGTGCCAGCAGCTTAGGATCGGGACAATTGAACAATGAGCAGTTCTTC. The chain uses TRBV7-9 and TRBJ2-1, with D possibly matching TRBD1 (6 bases). Germline values: CDR1 SEHNR, CDR2 FQNEAQ (reference sequence). Trimming removed 1 base from V and 5 bases from J, with 15 bases in between. The CDR3 is 16 residues long.

This clonotype appeared many times. The V and J genes are TRBV4-1 and TRBJ2-2; TRBD2 agrees at 8 bases. Per germline, CDR1 MGHRA and CDR2 YSYEKL. Germline trimming cut 1 base from V and 5 bases from J; bases unmatched to any gene: 9. The CDR3 contains 17 residues. The CDR3 loop is CASSQGQGLEGTGELFF. Written as DNA, the CDR3 is TGCGCCAGCAGCCAAGGCCAGGGACTAGAGGGGACCGGGGAGCTGTTTTTT.

To note about this clonotype: Relative to the germline gene, one junction end is altered; a read error may explain this. The V gene is TRBV27, the J gene TRBJ2-3, with 9 bases that match TRBD2. Looked up from germline, CDR1 is MNHEY and CDR2 is SMNVEV (reference sequence). The CDR3 has 12 residues. CDR3 sequence: CASITLAGQCFF. DNA of the CDR3: TGTGCCAGCATCACACTAGCGGGCCAGTGTTTCTTT.